This T cell receptor beta chain was identified in a study of T cell responses to AZD1222 COVID-19 vaccine. General observations from the study: Among the donors, most were white British and more were female, and clonal diversity was possibly underestimated. An increase in Spike-specific TCR breadth and depth was observed after two AZD1222 doses. Repertoire collection took place solely once the T cell response had peaked.

With respect to this clone: Its antigen remains unidentified.

Only in-frame clones appear in the TCRdb table, and some are missing; sequencing was by immunoSEQ multiplex PCR. The table records 150,000 to 200,000 clones, roughly 93% of them present only once. Germline V CDR1 and CDR2: SGHRS, YFSETQ. Trimming removed 2 bases at V and 6 bases at J, with 14 bases between. The CDR3 loop spans 14 amino acids. The chain carries TRBV5-1 and TRBJ1-2, with D tentatively TRBD1 (6 bases). This specimen consisted of peripheral blood, obtained on day 0 of AZD1222 vaccination. The source is an adult in good health. The CDR3 nucleotides read TGCGCCAGCAGCTTTGGGGTCAGGGGAGATGGCTACACCTTC. Amino acids: CASSFGVRGDGYTF.